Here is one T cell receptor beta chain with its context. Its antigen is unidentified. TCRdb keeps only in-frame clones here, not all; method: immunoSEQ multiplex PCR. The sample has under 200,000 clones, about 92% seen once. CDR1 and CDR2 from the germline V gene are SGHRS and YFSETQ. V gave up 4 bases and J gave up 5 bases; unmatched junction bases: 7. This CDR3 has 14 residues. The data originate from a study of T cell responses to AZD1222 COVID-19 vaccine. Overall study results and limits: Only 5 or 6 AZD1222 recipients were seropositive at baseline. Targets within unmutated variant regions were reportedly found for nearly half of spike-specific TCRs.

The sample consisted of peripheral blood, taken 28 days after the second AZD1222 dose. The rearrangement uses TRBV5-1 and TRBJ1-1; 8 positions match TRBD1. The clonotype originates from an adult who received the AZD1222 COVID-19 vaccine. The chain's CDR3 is CASSPRTGRTEAFF. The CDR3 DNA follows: TGCGCCAGCAGCCCCAGGACAGGGAGGACTGAAGCTTTCTTT. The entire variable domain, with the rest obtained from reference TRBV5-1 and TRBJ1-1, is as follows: KAGVTQTPRYLIKTRGQQVTLSCSPISGHRSVSWYQQTPGQGLQFLFEYFSETQRNKGNFPGRFSGRQFSNSRSEMNVSTLELGDSALYLCASSPRTGRTEAFFGQGTRLTVV.